A single sample is the source of the 17 T cell receptor beta chains below, sequenced in a study of blood T cell repertoires in COVID-19 (dated by TCRdb to between 2020 and 2021). The library was obtained by the immunoSEQ multiplex PCR assay. The source is immuneACCESS, and TCRdb retained only in-frame sequences with V and J called. Part of the clones is not carried over; for the studies checked, unresolved V genes explain less than half of this, and the remainder is unexplained. Recorded for this sample are roughly 250,000 clones; around 90% of them occurred a single time. The ten biggest clones cover 3.5% to 4.5% of the sample. The material sequenced was peripheral blood. Receptors originate from a woman aged 40 to 50 with acute or convalescent COVID-19.

The chain employs TRBV27 and TRBJ1-5; D is unresolved. The CDR3 is 14 residues long. Germline CDR1 is MNHEY and CDR2 is SMNVEV (reference sequence). Trimming took off 3 bases at V and 0 bases at J, with 6 bases between the two ends. For the CDR3, the DNA is TGTGCCAGCAGTTTCACCAGTAGCAATCAGCCCCAGCATTTT. Translated: CASSFTSSNQPQHF.

The chain is built from TRBV9 and TRBJ2-5; 11 bases agree with TRBD2. V dropped 5 bases and J dropped 5; count of bases not matched to a gene: 8. The CDR3 is 15 amino acids. CDR1 is SGDLS, CDR2 YYNGEE, per germline. This chain's CDR3 is CASSFSGGAGETQYF. Here the CDR3 DNA reads TGTGCCAGCAGTTTTAGCGGGGGGGCCGGGGAGACCCAGTACTTC.

CDR3 nucleotides: TGTGCCAGCAGTCTGTGGGGGGTGGATGAAGCTTTCTTT. Its protein is CASSLWGVDEAFF. This chain uses TRBV6-5 with TRBJ1-1; D is perhaps TRBD1 (5 bases). Germline CDR1 MNHEY, CDR2 SVGAGI. This CDR3 has 13 residues. The V end was cut by 5 bases, the J end by 7 bases, with 14 bases between.

J is TRBJ2-3 and V is TRBV3-1 (or the pseudogene TRBV3-2); D ambiguous. Germline V gene lookup returns CDR1 LGHDT and CDR2 YNNKEL (reference sequence). This CDR3 is built from 15 residues. V shed 4 bases and J shed 2 bases, with 13 bases lying between them. The CDR3 reads CASSRTSADTDTQYF. The CDR3 DNA sequence: TGTGCCAGCAGCCGAACAAGCGCTGACACAGATACGCAGTATTTT.

This chain uses TRBV23-1 with TRBJ1-5; D ambiguous. TRBV23-1 is reported as an ORF; its role is uncertain. This CDR3 comprises 11 residues. V lost 8 bases to trimming and J lost 1 base, with 3 bases between them. The CDR3 coding sequence is TGCGCCAGCCGGAGCAATCAGCCCCAGCATTTT. It specifies CASRSNQPQHF.

The chain joins TRBV12-3 or TRBV12-4 to TRBJ1-1; D not resolved. Trimming pared 3 bases from V and 3 bases from J, leaving 8 bases between. The CDR3 loop spans 13 amino acids. In DNA form, the CDR3 reads TGTGCCAGCAGTTTTTCAACAGACACTGAAGCTTTCTTT. Its protein is CASSFSTDTEAFF.

This sequence joins TRBV29-1 and TRBJ1-2; TRBD1 might be the D (5 bases). V was shortened by 5 bases and J by 5 bases, with 12 bases between the two germline ends. The CDR3 consists of 12 residues. Germline V lookup: CDR1 SQVTM, CDR2 ANQGSEA. The CDR3 loop reads CSVRGLDYGYTF. The CDR3 bases are TGCAGCGTTCGGGGGTTGGATTATGGCTACACCTTC.

This chain links TRBV7-2 with TRBJ2-2; maybe TRBD1 (6 bases). The CDR3 extends over 12 amino acids. The germline V gene encodes CDR1 SGHTA and CDR2 FQGNSA. V gave up 2 bases and J gave up 10 bases, with 8 bases separating them. The CDR3 nucleotides are TGTGCCAGCAGCTTAAACAGGGTGGAGCTGTTTTTT. As protein: CASSLNRVELFF.

The V gene is TRBV18, the J gene TRBJ1-3, with 8 bases matching TRBD1. The CDR3 length is 16 residues. After removal of 4 bases from V and 4 bases from J, the junction contained 9 bases not matched to a gene. Germline V gene lookup returns CDR1 KGHSH and CDR2 LQKENI. CDR3 sequence (DNA): TGTGCCAGCTCACATTCCTGGACAGGGCCGGGAAACACCATATATTTT. Translation: CASSHSWTGPGNTIYF.

As regards this clone: Other DNA sequences in the same sample also yield this CDR3. The rearrangement joins TRBV7-2 to TRBJ1-4; D ambiguous. V lost 3 bases, J lost 5 bases, and 7 bases lay in between. The CDR3 loop spans 13 amino acids. CDR1 is SGHTA and CDR2 is FQGNSA in the germline V gene. This CDR3 is CASSLGLNEKLFF. CDR3 coding DNA: TGTGCCAGCAGCTTGGGCCTCAATGAAAAACTGTTTTTT.

The V gene is TRBV11-1, the J gene TRBJ2-7, with 8 bases fitting TRBD1. The CDR3 sequence is 15 residues long. J lost 5 bases, V lost 5 bases, and 11 bases had no gene match. Germline V lookup: CDR1 SGHAT, CDR2 FQDESV (reference sequence). CDR3: CASSRNPTGADEQYV. Written as DNA, the CDR3 is TGTGCCAGCAGCAGGAACCCGACAGGGGCGGACGAGCAGTACGTC.

This chain links TRBV19 with TRBJ2-1; 7 positions agree with TRBD1. The V and J ends lost 4 bases and 5 bases, in that order; junction bases with no gene match: 8. Germline lookup yields CDR1 LNHDA and CDR2 SQIVND (reference sequence). This CDR3 has 15 residues. CDR3 nucleotides: TGTGCCAGTAGTAGACAGGGTAAGACACACAATGAGCAGTTCTTC. Translation gives CASSRQGKTHNEQFF.

The chain employs TRBV18 and TRBJ1-2; no clear D. V lost 1 base, J lost 2 bases, and 23 bases lay in between. Per the germline V gene, CDR1 is KGHSH and CDR2 is LQKENI. This CDR3 comprises 19 residues. The CDR3 nucleotides are TGTGCCAGCTCACCACGAGGGATAGCTGGAAGGGCCGACAACTATGGCTACACCTTC. Protein sequence: CASSPRGIAGRADNYGYTF.

The chain is built from TRBV5-6 and TRBJ1-1, with unresolved D. Between the trimmed V and J ends, which lost 4 bases and 8 bases, there was a span of 12 bases. The germline CDR1 and CDR2 sequences are SGHDT and YYEEEE. The CDR3 spans 12 residues. CDR3 residues: CASSREAREAFF. In DNA form, the CDR3 reads TGTGCCAGCAGCCGGGAGGCTCGAGAAGCTTTCTTT. The full variable domain, in which reference TRBV5-6 and TRBJ1-1 provide the parts outside the CDR3, is DAGVTQSPTHLIKTRGQQVTLRCSPKSGHDTVSWYQQALGQGPQFIFQYYEEEERQRGNFPDRFSGHQFPNYSSELNVNALLLGDSALYLCASSREAREAFFGQGTRLTVV.

The V gene is TRBV5-1, the J gene TRBJ2-1, with 9 bases matching TRBD2. The CDR3 length is 19 residues. The V gene end was trimmed by 1 base and the J gene end by 7 bases; junction bases not matched to a gene: 18. The germline V gene encodes CDR1 SGHRS and CDR2 YFSETQ. The CDR3 spells CASSLNTGTSMYRNNEQFF. The CDR3 nucleotides are TGCGCCAGCAGCTTGAATACCGGGACTAGCATGTATCGGAATAATGAGCAGTTCTTC.

J is TRBJ1-2 and V is TRBV19; 10 bases are a match to TRBD1. V was clipped by 8 bases and J by 4 bases; unmatched bases: 13. The CDR3 spans 16 residues. In germline, CDR1 is LNHDA, CDR2 SQIVND (reference sequence). CDR3 DNA: TGTGCCAGTTCCTCCGGGACAGGGGTCGAGTTCTATGGCTACACCTTC. This encodes CASSSGTGVEFYGYTF.

V is TRBV5-1 and J is TRBJ2-3; 11 nucleotides line up with TRBD2. Germline V gene data show CDR1 as SGHRS and CDR2 as YFSETQ. The CDR3 sequence is 15 residues long. J was trimmed by 4 bases and V by 4 bases; bases with no gene match: 5. CDR3 sequence: CASSPLAGGPDTQYF. The CDR3 region has the DNA TGCGCCAGCAGCCCCTTAGCGGGGGGGCCAGATACGCAGTATTTT.